This T cell receptor (beta chain) came from a study of human CD4 T cells and Enterobacteriaceae (TCRdb year 2020). In regard to this clone: Which antigen it targets is not known. Base quality data are lacking; no much larger clone is found one base away.

On the study overall, not on this receptor specifically: In ex vivo samples, clonotypes with broad cross-reactivity seemed more expanded than specific clonotypes, as 11 of 19 and about 60% of the roughly 35 fell within the top 5%. The reactivity of ex vivo clonotypes was inferred solely through the matching of nucleotide sequences to CFSE-low cultures from the same donors.

Based on the germline V gene, the CDR1 and CDR2 sequences are MDHEN and SYDVKM. Including the terminal cysteine and phenylalanine, the CDR3 comprises 12 residues. Kept here is only the CDR3 DNA, which spans 36 bases and is read in frame from base 1. The V end loses 8 bases and the J end loses 9 bases, and a stretch of 13 bases separates them. Memory CD4+ T cells were FACS-sorted on a FACSAria III to over 98% purity as all CD4+ cells other than CD45RA+CCR7+CD95- naive cells. Blood from healthy donors was obtained from blood donation centers in Switzerland. Positive selection with CD4 and CD14 magnetic microbeads was used to enrich total CD4+ T cells and monocytes. Before sorting, CD8+, CD14+, CD16+, CD56+, CD19+ and CD25-bright cells were excluded. To assess in vivo expansion of bacteria-reactive clonotypes, total memory CD4+ T cells from a couple of blood donors were sequenced directly ex vivo. Ficoll-Paque Plus was used to isolate peripheral blood mononuclear cells from donor blood.

Ex vivo total memory CD4+ samples were sequenced at deep level, with detection sensitivity of one cell in 200,000. The QIAamp DNA Micro Kit was used to extract genomic DNA from cell pellets, and spectrophotometry was used to check the DNA quantity and purity. The immunoSEQ multiplex PCR assay was used to amplify the TCR Vbeta CDR3 regions. The Illumina HiSeq platform was used to sequence the amplicons. The retrieved sequences were 87 nucleotides long and included the CDR3 region. Processing in the source paper ran as follows. A unique productive TCR Vbeta nucleotide sequence was defined as a clonotype and was quantified by productive template frequency from ImmunoSEQ Analyzer V3.0. A threshold at the top 5th percentile of each frequency-ranked repertoire was used to define expanded clonotypes. Repertoire overlap was computed as Chao-Jaccard with the R package fossil and visualized by nonmetric multidimensional scaling with the R package MASS. The table was pulled from immuneACCESS by TCRdb, which kept in-frame rearrangements only. Such tables lose some clones; where checked, under half of the loss comes from unresolved V genes, and the rest has no known cause. V, J and clone size reflect that table, while D and trimming were determined from the DNA. The sample table contains 25,000 to 35,000 clones; only one count was recorded for roughly 80% of them. The biggest ten clones account for around 0.88% of the sample.

Rearrangement joined TRBV28 to TRBJ2-2; the D gene is perhaps TRBD1, on 6 matching bases. The sequencing input was memory CD4+ T cells from blood. The sample's cell subset or site, from its label and the paper: total memory CD4 T cells sorted directly ex vivo, unstimulated. The TCR originated in a human donor in good health. The nucleotides are TGTGCCAGCCAGGGGTTAACAAGGGAGCTGTTTTTT. This encodes CASQGLTRELFF.